The 5 T cell receptor beta chains presented below share a single source sample, sequenced in a study of T cell responses to AZD1222 COVID-19 vaccine. Libraries were prepared by immunoSEQ multiplex PCR; TCRdb keeps only in-frame clonotypes and omits some of them. This table holds 97,000 or so clones, about 86% found once. The sequenced sample was peripheral blood, obtained on day 0 of AZD1222 vaccination. The receptors derive from an adult in good health.

This chain links TRBV27 with TRBJ1-6, with 12 nucleotides matching TRBD1. Trimming at V came to 7 bases and at J to 0 bases, leaving 7 bases not matched to a gene. The germline CDR1 and CDR2 sequences are MNHEY and SMNVEV (reference sequence). This CDR3 region has 18 residues. For the CDR3, the DNA is TGTGCCAGCACCCCATCGGGACAGGGGGCCTCCTATAATTCACCCCTCCACTTT. This sequence encodes CASTPSGQGASYNSPLHF.

This clone was seen a single time. The chain links TRBV5-1 to TRBJ2-2; D unclear. The CDR3 extends over 15 amino acids. CDR1 is SGHRS and CDR2 is YFSETQ in the germline V gene. Trimming pared 0 bases from V and 0 bases from J, leaving 6 bases between. This chain's CDR3 is CASSLGRANTGELFF. Written as DNA, the CDR3 is TGCGCCAGCAGCTTGGGACGGGCGAACACCGGGGAGCTGTTTTTT. Complete variable domain (other parts from reference TRBV5-1 and TRBJ2-2): KAGVTQTPRYLIKTRGQQVTLSCSPISGHRSVSWYQQTPGQGLQFLFEYFSETQRNKGNFPGRFSGRQFSNSRSEMNVSTLELGDSALYLCASSLGRANTGELFFGEGSRLTVL.

J is TRBJ2-7 and V is TRBV5-5, with D perhaps TRBD1 or TRBD2 (5 bases each). The germline V gene encodes CDR1 SGHKS and CDR2 YYEKEE (reference sequence). The CDR3 contains 15 residues. The V end lost 0 bases, the J end lost 7 bases, and 17 bases lay between the germline ends. The CDR3 DNA is TGTGCCAGCAGCTTGGATCCCCGAGAGAGGGGAGAGCAGTACTTC. It yields the protein CASSLDPRERGEQYF. Based on the CDR3 plus reference TRBV5-5 and TRBJ2-7, the full variable domain is DAGVTQSPTHLIKTRGQQVTLRCSPISGHKSVSWYQQVLGQGPQFIFQYYEKEERGRGNFPDRFSARQFPNYSSELNVNALLLGDSALYLCASSLDPRERGEQYFGPGTRLTVT.

The chain has TRBV5-4 and TRBJ2-3; the match to TRBD2 covers 13 bases. J lost 0 bases, V lost 4 bases, and 2 bases had no gene match. CDR3 length: 16 residues. Germline assignment: CDR1 SGHNT and CDR2 YYREEE (reference sequence). The CDR3 DNA sequence: TGTGCCAGCAGCAAGGGACTAGCGGGGAGCACAGATACGCAGTATTTT. It specifies CASSKGLAGSTDTQYF.

The chain recombines TRBV5-1 with TRBJ2-3, with TRBD2 as a possible D gene (5 bases). Germline CDR1 SGHRS, CDR2 YFSETQ. The CDR3 contains 14 residues. The V and J ends lost 0 bases and 0 bases respectively, with 5 bases between them. The CDR3 DNA reads as TGCGCCAGCAGCTTGGGGACTAGCACAGATACGCAGTATTTT. Its protein product is CASSLGTSTDTQYF.